Listed below are T cell receptor beta chains from one sample, sequenced in a study of blood T cells in healthy people across ages. TCRdb called the 5' RACE reads again in MiXCR, with one record for every CDR3 protein. The data show 780,000 or so distinct CDR3 sequences, roughly 53% seen once. The sequencing sample was made of blood. The receptors shown here come from an elderly man in good health. CDR3s include the opening cysteine and the closing phenylalanine or tryptophan. Each record gives: clone size, D gene, V gene, J gene, CDR3 DNA, CDR3 protein. D genes are given only for firm matches. Clone size is not always given. Where it is, it says once, few, many or a class for expanded clones.

>NA|NA|TRBV24-1|TRBJ2-2
TGTGCCACCGGCCTGGGGGCCAGGAAGCTGTTTTTT
CATGLGARKLFF
>once|NA|TRBV20-1|TRBJ1-2
TGCAGTGCCCCTCATACCCTGGACCCTAACTATGGCTACACCTTC
CSAPHTLDPNYGYTF
>NA|NA|TRBV9|TRBJ1-1
TGTGCCAGCAGCGGGATGGAGGGAGGGATTGGTGAAGCTTTCTTT
CASSGMEGGIGEAFF
>NA|NA|TRBV5-1|TRBJ2-5
TGCGCCAGCAGCCCTGCCGGGGGCCCCGGGACCCAGTACTTC
CASSPAGGPGTQYF
>few|NA|TRBV20-1|TRBJ1-2
TGCAGTGCAGTGGACGGGACCAACTATGGCTACACCTTC
CSAVDGTNYGYTF
>many|TRBD2|TRBV27|TRBJ2-3
TGTGCCAGCAGATCGGGAGGGTCAGATACGCAGTATTTT
CASRSGGSDTQYF
>NA|NA|TRBV12-3/TRBV12-4|TRBJ1-5
TGTGCCAGTAGCTCGGACGGCCCGGCCCAGCATTTT
CASSSDGPAQHF
>NA|TRBD2|TRBV10-2|TRBJ2-3
TGCGCCAGCAGTGAGTGGGGCTCTAGCGGGAGTGGCAGATACGCGTATTTT
CASSEWGSSGSGRYAYF
>few|NA|TRBV6-5|TRBJ2-5
TGTGCCAGCAGTAGGGACTCTGAGACCCAGTACTTC
CASSRDSETQYF
>NA|TRBD1|TRBV28|TRBJ2-1
TGTGCCAGCAGAGGGACAGGGAGAAATGAGCAGTTCTTC
CASRGTGRNEQFF
>NA|NA|TRBV21-1|TRBJ2-5
TGTGCCAGCCGGTGGGTAGCCGGGAGGGCAATTGGGCAGTACTTC
CASRWVAGRAIGQYF
>few|NA|TRBV5-1|TRBJ2-2
TGCGCCAGCAGCGCGGAGGGCCGAGGGGAGCTGTTTTTT
CASSAEGRGELFF
>NA|NA|TRBV28|TRBJ2-4
TGTGCCAGCAGTTTAATGGGCAGGGGGGTCATTCAGTACTTC
CASSLMGRGVIQYF
>few|TRBD1|TRBV5-1|TRBJ2-7
TGCGCCAGCAGCGTCTACGGGACAGGGGGTTACGAGCAGTACTTC
CASSVYGTGGYEQYF
>NA|TRBD2|TRBV2|TRBJ2-7
TGTGCCAGCAGTGAAGAGATGCGGGAGTCGTACTTC
CASSEEMRESYF
>NA|NA|TRBV5-6|TRBJ2-4
TGTGCCAGCAGCGACCGCCCGGGGCCGAGGGGAAACATTCGGTACTTC
CASSDRPGPRGNIRYF
>NA|TRBD1|TRBV15|TRBJ2-5
TGTGCCACCAGCGGGGGACAGGGGGGAAGAGAGACCCAGTACTTC
CATSGGQGGRETQYF
>NA|NA|TRBV6-2/TRBV6-3|TRBJ2-6
TGTGCCAGCACACTACGAAAGGCGGGGGCCAACGTCCTGACTTTC
CASTLRKAGANVLTF
>NA|NA|TRBV7-2|TRBJ1-1
TGTGCCAGCAGCCCCTTCGTAGGAACAGGGTCTGAAGCTTTCTTT
CASSPFVGTGSEAFF
>few|TRBD2|TRBV10-3|TRBJ2-1
TGTGCCATCAGTGATGGGCGGGAGAAAGGCAATGAGCAGTTCTTC
CAISDGREKGNEQFF
>NA|NA|TRBV18|TRBJ1-5
TGTGCCAGCTCACCGGGCTCCAGCGGAGAGCCCCAGCATTTT
CASSPGSSGEPQHF
>NA|NA|TRBV24-1|TRBJ2-5
TGTGCCACCAGTGATGCAACCGGGACCTTACAAGAGACCCAGTACTTC
CATSDATGTLQETQYF
>NA|TRBD1|TRBV27|TRBJ2-1
TGTGCCAGCAGTTTACCGACAGGGGGCATCTACAATGAGCAGTTCTTC
CASSLPTGGIYNEQFF
>few|NA|TRBV5-1|TRBJ2-4
TGCGCCAGCAGCTTGGATGTGGGCGAGGCCAAAAACATTCAGTACTTC
CASSLDVGEAKNIQYF
>NA|NA|TRBV7-9|TRBJ2-4
TGTGCCAGCAGCTCAGGAGAGCAGTACTTC
CASSSGEQYF